The clone carrying this T cell receptor beta chain appeared a few times. Its antigen is unidentified. This sample is part of a study of CD8 T cells in ankylosing spondylitis. General observations from the study: Some motif variants were previously reported in reactive arthritis synovial fluid and blood. Clones tied to disease were said to be significantly enriched in matched ankylosing spondylitis synovial fluid. What seemed typical of ankylosing spondylitis blood was a TCR beta motif built from eight highly homologous variants.

The V gene lost 4 bases and the J gene lost 1 base, with 13 bases spanning the gap. Germline-derived CDR1 and CDR2 are KGHSH and LQKENI. There are 15 residues in the CDR3. 5'-RACE, quantitative and with molecular barcodes, yielded the TCR beta libraries. A single record per CDR3 protein comes from TCRdb applying MiXCR to the 5' RACE reads. The data hold 130,000 to 150,000 distinct CDR3 sequences, with approximately 9.2% observed a single time. Source material: synovial fluid, either unsorted or a sorted T cell fraction (not recorded which). The source is a male donor with ankylosing spondylitis. The V and J genes are TRBV18 and TRBJ2-5, with TRBD2 as a possible D gene (5 bases). As DNA, the CDR3 is TGTGCCAGCTCACTAACGACTAACAGCCAAGAGACCCAGTACTTC. As protein: CASSLTTNSQETQYF.